One and the same sample provided the 31 T cell receptor beta chains below, sequenced in a study of T cell changes during pregnancy in multiple sclerosis. Produced via immunoSEQ multiplex PCR; TCRdb's table is partial and in-frame only. The sample carries 25,000 to 35,000 clones, approximately 91% recorded once. Sequencing was performed on CD8+ T cells from peripheral blood mononuclear cells, taken in the second trimester of pregnancy. Every receptor here comes from a female donor with multiple sclerosis, enrolled in a pregnancy study.

In the case of this clone: Mismatch with germline at one junction end may stem from a read error. This chain links TRBV6-1 with TRBJ2-3, with 7 bases fitting TRBD1. The CDR3 totals 16 residues. Per germline, CDR1 MNHNS and CDR2 SASEGT. The CDR3 region has the DNA TGTGCCAGCAGGGAAGAGGACAGGATTGCGTCCGATACGCAGTATTTT. It yields the protein CASREEDRIASDTQYF.

V gene TRBV30 combines with J gene TRBJ2-7; TRBD2 might be the D (5 bases). The CDR3 totals 13 residues. V was shortened by 4 bases and J by 1 base, with 11 bases between the two germline ends. In germline, CDR1 is GTSNPN, CDR2 SVGIG (reference sequence). In DNA form, the CDR3 reads TGTGCCTGGAACCCTGAGGGTTCCTACGAGCAGTACTTC. As protein: CAWNPEGSYEQYF.

This chain connects TRBV2 to TRBJ2-2, with 16 positions matching TRBD2. V shed 9 bases and J 5 bases; nucleotides not matched to a gene: 9. The CDR3 is 17 residues long. In germline, CDR1 is SNHLY, CDR2 FYNNEI. The CDR3 here is CARTGTSGGAETGELFF. CDR3 DNA sequence: TGTGCCAGGACCGGGACTAGCGGGGGGGCGGAGACCGGGGAGCTGTTTTTT. Using reference TRBV2 and TRBJ2-2 for the parts outside the CDR3, the full variable domain is EPEVTQTPSHQVTQMGQEVILRCVPISNHLYFYWYRQILGQKVEFLVSFYNNEISEKSEIFDDQFSVERPDGSNFTLKIRSTKLEDSAMYFCARTGTSGGAETGELFFGEGSRLTVL.

The chain carries TRBV10-3 and TRBJ2-7, with D maybe TRBD1 (6 bases). Between the trimmed V and J ends, which lost 3 bases and 3 bases, there was a span of 18 bases. The germline V gene has CDR1 ENHRY and CDR2 SYGVKD. The CDR3 consists of 16 residues. The CDR3 DNA reads TGTGCCATCAGTGACCCCGCGACAGGCGGCGTCTACGAGCAGTACTTC. Encoded protein: CAISDPATGGVYEQYF.

The chain joins TRBV6-4 to TRBJ2-1, with TRBD2 as a possible D gene (7 bases). The CDR3 spans 15 residues. Germline V lookup: CDR1 MRHNA, CDR2 SNTAGT. V lost 0 bases and J 6 bases, leaving 12 bases between the germline ends. This CDR3 is CASSDSGGGRNEQFF. The CDR3 nucleotides are TGTGCCAGCAGTGACTCTGGGGGGGGCCGCAATGAGCAGTTCTTC.

The V gene is TRBV7-9, the J gene TRBJ2-5; perhaps TRBD1 as D (5 bases). The CDR3 covers 14 residues. V was clipped by 6 bases and J by 2 bases, with 13 bases between them. CDR1 SEHNR and CDR2 FQNEAQ come from the germline V gene (reference sequence). CDR3 nucleotides: TGTGCCAGCAGTCCCAGGACAAGACAAGAGACCCAGTACTTC. Amino acid sequence: CASSPRTRQETQYF.

This rearrangement joins TRBV11-2 to TRBJ1-4; tentatively, D is TRBD1 (5 bases). Trimming removed 5 bases from V and 13 bases from J, with 17 bases in between. Germline-derived CDR1 and CDR2 are SGHAT and FQNNGV. The CDR3 runs 13 residues. The CDR3 nucleotides are TGTGCCAGCAGCATCATCCCGCAGGGAAGACTGTTTTTT. It codes for CASSIIPQGRLFF.

This chain links TRBV19 with TRBJ2-7; D is unresolved. Trimming removed 1 base at V and 5 bases at J, with 15 bases between. Germline V gene sequence: CDR1 LNHDA, CDR2 SQIVND (reference sequence). This CDR3 spans 15 amino acids. The CDR3 DNA sequence: TGTGCCAGTAGTATAGTCGCCAGGCCCTCGAACGAGCAGTACTTC. Encoded protein: CASSIVARPSNEQYF.

The J gene is TRBJ2-7, the V gene TRBV9, with 10 bases fitting TRBD2. There are 14 residues in the CDR3. From germline, CDR1 is SGDLS and CDR2 YYNGEE. J lost 4 bases, V lost 0 bases, and 1 base had no gene match. The CDR3 loop is CASSVGSGGYEQYF. The DNA for the CDR3 is TGTGCCAGCAGCGTAGGTAGCGGGGGGTACGAGCAGTACTTC.

The J gene is TRBJ2-3, the V gene TRBV6-5; no firm D call. Germline V gives CDR1 MNHEY, CDR2 SVGAGI. Between the trimmed V and J ends, which lost 6 bases and 6 bases, there was a span of 13 bases. CDR3 length: 13 residues. In nucleotides, the CDR3 is TGTGCCAGCAGCTTCCAATTCGGGGATACGCAGTATTTT. Translating it yields CASSFQFGDTQYF.

V is TRBV5-4 and J is TRBJ2-7; 7 bases agree with TRBD1. Germline loops: CDR1 SGHNT, CDR2 YYREEE (reference sequence). The CDR3 sequence is 15 residues long. With 3 bases clipped from V and 5 bases from J, the junction kept 11 bases outside the gene matches. The CDR3 coding sequence is TGTGCCAGCAGCTCGATGACAGGGACGCTACACGAGCAGTACTTC. It codes for CASSSMTGTLHEQYF.

In this sample, this clone turned up once. At one end the junction does not follow the germline gene, possibly because of a read error. This sequence joins TRBV5-1 and TRBJ1-6; D gene uncertain. The CDR3 spans 14 residues. The germline CDR1 and CDR2 sequences are SGHRS and YFSETQ. CDR3 region: CASSLADGDSPLHF. The CDR3 DNA is TGCGCCAGCAGCTTAGCGGACGGTGATTCCCCCCTCCACTTT. Based on the CDR3 plus reference TRBV5-1 and TRBJ1-6, the full variable domain is KAGVTQTPRYLIKTRGQQVTLSCSPISGHRSVSWYQQTPGQGLQFLFEYFSETQRNKGNFPGRFSGRQFSNSRSEMNVSTLELGDSALYLCASSLADGDSPLHFGNGTRLTVT.

This chain uses TRBV18 with TRBJ2-5; D is perhaps TRBD1 (5 bases). V was cut by 1 base and J by 5 bases, with 14 bases left in between. Germline-derived CDR1 and CDR2 are KGHSH and LQKENI. The CDR3 is 15 residues long. In DNA form, the CDR3 reads TGTGCCAGCTCACCACGGAGCAGGGCGGCGGAGACCCAGTACTTC. This codes for CASSPRSRAAETQYF.

The rearrangement joins TRBV19 to TRBJ2-7; 7 bases agree with TRBD1. Losses at the gene ends were 5 bases for V and 7 bases for J; bases not matched to a gene: 8. The CDR3 loop spans 13 amino acids. Germline V lookup: CDR1 LNHDA, CDR2 SQIVND (reference sequence). This chain's CDR3 is CASSLRQGAEQYF. CDR3 DNA sequence: TGTGCCAGTAGTTTAAGACAGGGAGCGGAGCAGTACTTC.

The J gene is TRBJ1-1, the V gene TRBV19; the D gene is possibly TRBD1 (6 bases). Germline V gene lookup returns CDR1 LNHDA and CDR2 SQIVND (reference sequence). The V end was cut by 3 bases, the J end by 1 base, with 12 bases between. This CDR3 has 15 residues. The CDR3 nucleotides read TGTGCCAGTAGTATCCCCTCGACAGGGAACACTGAAGCTTTCTTT. This translates into CASSIPSTGNTEAFF.

V and J are TRBV19 and TRBJ2-3; D is perhaps TRBD2 (6 bases). V was cut by 3 bases and J by 4 bases, with 17 bases left in between. Per germline, CDR1 LNHDA and CDR2 SQIVND (reference sequence). The CDR3 has 16 amino acids. CDR3 in DNA: TGTGCCAGTAGTATCGGGGGTGGGGTGTCCGCAGATACGCAGTATTTT. Residues: CASSIGGGVSADTQYF. The complete variable domain, with remaining parts taken from reference TRBV19 and TRBJ2-3, reads DGGITQSPKYLFRKEGQNVTLSCEQNLNHDAMYWYRQDPGQGLRLIYYSQIVNDFQKGDIAEGYSVSREKKESFPLTVTSAQKNPTAFYLCASSIGGGVSADTQYFGPGTRLTVL.

The V call is TRBV5-1, the J call TRBJ2-2, with 9 bases matching TRBD2. With V trimmed by 3 bases and J by 5 bases, 8 bases remained unmatched. Germline V lookup: CDR1 SGHRS, CDR2 YFSETQ. The CDR3 covers 16 residues. The DNA of the CDR3 is TGCGCCAGCAGCTCCCCGGGACTAGCTAGGACCGGGGAGCTGTTTTTT. Translation: CASSSPGLARTGELFF.

The chain recombines TRBV10-3 with TRBJ1-1; 9 bases match TRBD1. This CDR3 has 14 amino acids. The germline gives CDR1 ENHRY, CDR2 SYGVKD. Unmatched junction bases numbered 9, after V lost 6 bases and J lost 7 bases. CDR3 in DNA: TGTGCCATCAGGAGCCGGGACAGGGCGGTTGAAGCTTTCTTT. The encoded protein is CAIRSRDRAVEAFF.

The genes are TRBV30 and TRBJ2-7; 7 bases fit TRBD1. In germline, CDR1 is GTSNPN, CDR2 SVGIG (reference sequence). V shed 2 bases, J shed 6 bases, and the junction held 1 base outside the gene matches. The CDR3 covers 11 residues. The DNA for the CDR3 is TGTGCCTGGAGTAGGGGGCTCGAGCAGTACTTC. Translating gives CAWSRGLEQYF.

V and J are TRBV27 and TRBJ2-5; tentatively, D is TRBD1 (6 bases). CDR3 length: 13 residues. CDR1 and CDR2 (germline): MNHEY, SMNVEV (reference sequence). The V gene lost 6 bases and the J gene lost 5 bases, with 13 bases spanning the gap. The CDR3 DNA reads as TGTGCCAGCAGCCTACAGGGTAGGGAGACCCAGTACTTC. Protein sequence: CASSLQGRETQYF.

This chain joins TRBV9 and TRBJ2-1; a weak D match, TRBD1 (6 bases). The CDR3 is made up of 12 amino acids. Germline-derived CDR1 and CDR2 are SGDLS and YYNGEE. Deletions cut 5 bases from V and 7 bases from J, with 10 bases between. The CDR3, as DNA: TGTGCCAGCAGTACCCAGGGGAATGAGCAGTTCTTC. Its translation is CASSTQGNEQFF. Filled out from reference TRBV9 and TRBJ2-1, the complete variable domain reads DSGVTQTPKHLITATGQRVTLRCSPRSGDLSVYWYQQSLDQGLQFLIQYYNGEERAKGNILERFSAQQFPDLHSELNLSSLELGDSALYFCASSTQGNEQFFGPGTRLTVL.

This chain links TRBV9 with TRBJ1-5, with 7 bases fitting TRBD1. Trimming cost V 4 bases and J 9 bases; bases outside gene matches: 10. The CDR3 runs to 14 residues. Germline V gene data show CDR1 as SGDLS and CDR2 as YYNGEE. CDR3 DNA: TGTGCCAGCAGCCTGGGACAGAGCCCATCGCCCCAGCATTTT. Its protein is CASSLGQSPSPQHF.

The chain uses TRBV27 and TRBJ2-3, with 11 bases lining up with TRBD2. V lost 4 bases, J lost 3 bases, and 6 bases stayed unmatched. The CDR3 extends over 16 amino acids. Per germline, CDR1 MNHEY and CDR2 SMNVEV (reference sequence). The CDR3 nucleotides read TGTGCCAGCAGTTGGGTAGCGGGGGGGCCGACAGATACGCAGTATTTT. It encodes CASSWVAGGPTDTQYF.

There are many counts of this clone. The genes are TRBV7-9 and TRBJ1-2, with a weak D call TRBD1 (6 bases). This CDR3 has 15 residues. Between the trimmed V and J ends, which lost 5 bases and 8 bases, there was a span of 21 bases. The germline gives CDR1 SEHNR, CDR2 FQNEAQ (reference sequence). CDR3 in amino acids: CASSHPPGQGSGYTF. Written as DNA, the CDR3 is TGTGCCAGCAGCCACCCTCCGGGGCAGGGGAGCGGCTACACCTTC.

This clone was found a few times. This chain connects TRBV9 to TRBJ2-1; 7 positions match TRBD1. From germline, CDR1 is SGDLS and CDR2 YYNGEE. CDR3 length: 15 residues. Trimming cost V 0 bases and J 8 bases; bases outside gene matches: 8. The CDR3 protein is CASSVAGRGKHEQFF. CDR3 in DNA: TGTGCCAGCAGCGTAGCGGGCAGGGGGAAGCATGAGCAGTTCTTC.

The chain uses TRBV28 and TRBJ1-2, with 7 bases aligning to TRBD1. The ends lost 3 bases at V and 4 bases at J; junction bases unmatched: 11. From germline, CDR1 is MDHEN and CDR2 SYDVKM. CDR3 length equals 16 residues. CDR3 nucleotide sequence: TGTGCCAGCAGTTTTTTGGGACAGCCCCACGGCTATGGCTACACCTTC. Translation: CASSFLGQPHGYGYTF.

In regard to this clone: Other DNA sequences of this sample code for an identical CDR3. The V and J genes are TRBV29-1 and TRBJ1-2; 9 bases are a match to TRBD1. CDR1 SQVTM and CDR2 ANQGSEA come from the germline V gene. CDR3 length: 12 amino acids. J lost 2 bases, V lost 6 bases, and 1 base had no gene match. This CDR3 reads CSVGTGNYGYTF. CDR3 nucleotide sequence: TGCAGCGTCGGGACAGGGAACTATGGCTACACCTTC.

The chain joins TRBV19 to TRBJ2-7; no firm D call. In germline, CDR1 is LNHDA, CDR2 SQIVND (reference sequence). The CDR3 has 15 residues. V was shortened by 5 bases and J by 0 bases, with 14 bases between the two germline ends. CDR3 in amino acids: CASSPRNSYSYEQYF. DNA for the CDR3: TGTGCCAGTAGTCCCCGAAACAGCTACTCCTACGAGCAGTACTTC.

V and J are TRBV6-6 and TRBJ2-5; 9 bases map to TRBD1. Germline CDR1 MNHNY, CDR2 SVGAGI (reference sequence). V lost 6 bases to trimming and J lost 2 bases; unmatched junction nucleotides: 10. The length of the CDR3 is 16 residues. This chain's CDR3 is CASSAPGTGSQETQYF. The CDR3 nucleotides read TGTGCCAGCAGCGCCCCCGGGACAGGGTCACAAGAGACCCAGTACTTC.

This rearrangement joins TRBV6-4 to TRBJ1-2; TRBD1 agrees at 8 bases. There are 16 residues in the CDR3. Looked up from germline, CDR1 is MRHNA and CDR2 is SNTAGT. The J segment lost 2 bases and the V segment lost 8 bases, leaving 13 bases of the junction unmatched. The chain's CDR3 is CASLDRTRTGNYGYTF. CDR3 in DNA: TGTGCCAGCCTTGACCGCACTCGGACAGGGAACTATGGCTACACCTTC.

This clone was picked up a small number of times. This rearrangement joins TRBV6-4 to TRBJ1-6, with 10 positions matching TRBD1. The CDR3 is made up of 15 amino acids. Trimming removed 2 bases from V and 5 bases from J; junction bases left unmatched: 0. The germline V gene encodes CDR1 MRHNA and CDR2 SNTAGT. The CDR3 DNA follows: TGTGCCAGCAGTGACGGGACAGGGGATAATTCACCCCTCCACTTT. This codes for CASSDGTGDNSPLHF.